The 9 T cell receptor beta chains below were found in one sample sequenced in a study of glioma-infiltrating T cells after dendritic cell vaccination. TCRdb's copy holds only in-frame clones and misses some; the assay was immunoSEQ multiplex PCR. The table lists tens of thousands of clones, over 75% of them singletons. This sample comprised blood, obtained before dendritic cell vaccination. These receptors originate from a human donor with glioblastoma.

V gene TRBV7-3 combines with J gene TRBJ2-1, with D possibly being TRBD2 (5 bases). Trimming took off 4 bases at V and 10 bases at J, with 11 bases between the two ends. CDR1 is SGHTA, CDR2 FQGTGA, per germline. This CDR3 comprises 12 residues. CDR3 in DNA: TGTGCCAGCAGCTCCACTCCGGGGGAGCAGTTCTTC. Its translation: CASSSTPGEQFF.

This clone occurred a few times. V and J are TRBV2 and TRBJ1-1; D remains unclear. CDR1 is SNHLY, CDR2 FYNNEI, per germline. There are 14 residues in the CDR3. Trimming took off 6 bases at V and 0 bases at J, with 11 bases between the two ends. CDR3 nucleotide sequence: TGTGCCAGCAGAAACAGAGCCGTGAACACTGAAGCTTTCTTT. Translation gives CASRNRAVNTEAFF.

The V gene is TRBV7-9, the J gene TRBJ2-1; a possible D gene is TRBD1 (7 bases). V was shortened by 2 bases and J by 8 bases, with 13 bases between the two germline ends. Looked up from germline, CDR1 is SEHNR and CDR2 is FQNEAQ (reference sequence). This CDR3 has 14 amino acids. CDR3 region: CASSLTGRGDEQFF. CDR3 in DNA: TGTGCCAGCAGCTTAACCGGCAGGGGGGATGAGCAGTTCTTC.

The genes are TRBV5-5 and TRBJ1-3, with TRBD1 matching 10 bases. Germline CDR1 SGHKS, CDR2 YYEKEE (reference sequence). CDR3 size: 15 residues. Trimming at V came to 5 bases and at J to 0 bases, leaving 2 bases not matched to a gene. In nucleotides, the CDR3 is TGTGCCAGCAGTGGGACAGGGGCCTCTGGAAACACCATATATTTT. It translates to CASSGTGASGNTIYF.

The rearrangement links TRBV30 to TRBJ2-1; D not resolved. Trimming stripped 0 bases from V and 6 bases from J, with 6 bases between. The CDR3 sequence is 12 residues long. CDR1 is GTSNPN, CDR2 SVGIG, per germline (reference sequence). The CDR3 spells CAWSVRFNEQFF. CDR3 in DNA: TGTGCCTGGAGTGTACGGTTCAATGAGCAGTTCTTC.

This clone was observed a few times. The chain has TRBV2 and TRBJ2-1, with a possible D match to TRBD2 (6 bases). V dropped 1 base and J dropped 10 bases, with 8 bases sitting between them. The CDR3 is 12 residues long. Per germline, CDR1 SNHLY and CDR2 FYNNEI. CDR3 residues: CASSEERGEQFF. The CDR3, as DNA: TGTGCCAGCAGTGAAGAACGGGGGGAGCAGTTCTTC. The full variable domain, its missing parts supplied by reference TRBV2 and TRBJ2-1, is EPEVTQTPSHQVTQMGQEVILRCVPISNHLYFYWYRQILGQKVEFLVSFYNNEISEKSEIFDDQFSVERPDGSNFTLKIRSTKLEDSAMYFCASSEERGEQFFGPGTRLTVL.

This chain uses TRBV5-6 with TRBJ2-1; D perhaps matches TRBD1 (5 bases). Germline loops: CDR1 SGHDT, CDR2 YYEEEE. The CDR3 is 16 amino acids. Trimming cost V 4 bases and J 8 bases, with 22 bases left between them. The chain's CDR3 is CASSTYDSRSVHEQFF. The CDR3 coding sequence is TGTGCCAGCAGCACCTACGACAGCCGGTCGGTTCATGAGCAGTTCTTC.

The chain carries TRBV4-1 and TRBJ2-7, with 10 bases aligning to TRBD1. Germline V gene lookup returns CDR1 MGHRA and CDR2 YSYEKL. Losses at the gene ends were 3 bases for V and 3 bases for J; bases not matched to a gene: 5. The CDR3 loop spans 15 amino acids. CDR3 region: CASSQTGGIDYEQYF. DNA for the CDR3: TGCGCCAGCAGCCAGACAGGGGGCATCGACTACGAGCAGTACTTC.

The rearrangement links TRBV27 to TRBJ2-7, with TRBD1 as a possible D gene (5 bases). CDR3 length: 13 residues. CDR1 and CDR2 (germline): MNHEY, SMNVEV (reference sequence). Trimming took off 4 bases at V and 7 bases at J, with 14 bases between the two ends. CDR3 residues: CASSSFSGLEQYF. The CDR3 nucleotides read TGTGCCAGCAGTTCCTTCTCAGGGTTGGAGCAGTACTTC.